These 26 T cell receptor beta chains came from one sample sequenced in a study of OX40 agonist ivuxolimab in advanced cancers. Profiled with immunoSEQ multiplex PCR; TCRdb holds only in-frame clones, not every one. The sample shows around 62,000 clones, more than 75% of them seen only once. Sequenced material: CD4+ or CD8+ T cells sorted from blood, taken in a trial of the OX40 agonist ivuxolimab. Receptor source: an adult with an advanced solid tumor such as melanoma, head and neck, liver or kidney cancer.

This sequence joins TRBV5-6 and TRBJ2-5, with TRBD2 matching over 9 bases. Gene TRBJ2-7 matches the end of the DNA better, so the J call may be wrong. The CDR3 is made up of 14 amino acids. The germline V gene encodes CDR1 SGHDT and CDR2 YYEEEE. The DNA of the CDR3 is TGTGCCAGCAGCCAACCGGGACTAGCTTACGAGCAGTACTTC. As protein: CASSQPGLAYEQYF.

The chain recombines TRBV14 with TRBJ1-1, with a possible D match to TRBD1 (6 bases). Trimming removed 5 bases from V and 4 bases from J, with 20 bases in between. Germline V gives CDR1 SGHDN, CDR2 FVKESK. CDR3 size: 16 residues. Written as DNA, the CDR3 is TGTGCCAGCAGCGTCCGGATGCAACAGGGAGGCACTGAAGCTTTCTTT. It translates to CASSVRMQQGGTEAFF.

This chain joins TRBV5-1 and TRBJ2-5; TRBD2 agrees at 10 bases. The CDR3 totals 15 residues. Per germline, CDR1 SGHRS and CDR2 YFSETQ. V lost 4 bases, J lost 2 bases, and 5 bases stayed unmatched. The CDR3 bases are TGCGCCAGCAGCCCAGCGGGGGGGCTTCAAGAGACCCAGTACTTC. It is translated as CASSPAGGLQETQYF.

This clone was recorded a few times. The chain links TRBV29-1 to TRBJ1-2, with a weak D call TRBD1 (6 bases). From germline, CDR1 is SQVTM and CDR2 ANQGSEA. Trimming shortened V by 6 bases and J by 5 bases, and 22 bases separated the two germline ends. CDR3 length: 15 amino acids. The CDR3 sequence: CSVAQGTGTRYGYTF. The CDR3 DNA reads TGCAGCGTCGCACAAGGAACAGGGACTCGGTATGGCTACACCTTC.

The chain uses TRBV30 and TRBJ1-2; D may be TRBD1 (5 bases). The germline gives CDR1 GTSNPN, CDR2 SVGIG (reference sequence). The CDR3 has 12 residues. With 5 bases removed from V and 8 bases from J, the gap between germline ends came to 15 bases. CDR3 coding DNA: TGTGCCTGGCTCCGGGGGGTAGGAGGCTACACCTTC. Translating gives CAWLRGVGGYTF.

As DNA, the CDR3 is TGTGCCAGCAGCCGGACAGCTGGGGCCAACGTCCTGACTTTC. Translation gives CASSRTAGANVLTF. The V call is TRBV5-8, the J call TRBJ2-6; the D gene is possibly TRBD1 (6 bases). The CDR3 loop spans 14 amino acids. Trimming removed 4 bases from V and 2 bases from J, with 7 bases in between. Germline lookup yields CDR1 SGHTS and CDR2 YDEGEE.

The chain carries TRBV7-3 and TRBJ2-3; TRBD1 matches 7 bases. CDR3 size: 17 residues. Per the germline V gene, CDR1 is SGHTA and CDR2 is FQGTGA. The V segment lost 4 bases and the J segment 3 bases; nucleotides outside the gene matches: 13. CDR3 protein: CASSSEARQGRTDTQYF. The CDR3 region has the DNA TGTGCCAGCAGCTCCGAGGCGCGACAGGGAAGGACAGATACGCAGTATTTT.

Remarks on this clone: As the CDR3 is not closed by the conserved phenylalanine or tryptophan, this likely results from a read error. No DNA is shown, since the ends of the CDR3 on it are uncertain; the CDR3 is the one TCRdb lists. The chain employs TRBV23-1 and TRBJ2-7. TRBV23-1 has ORF status, its function being uncertain. The CDR3 spans 12 amino acids, including both terminal residues. The CDR3 region is CASSHPKRTSLN.

The chain carries TRBV9 and TRBJ2-7; D unresolved. Trimming removed 0 bases at V and 0 bases at J, with 7 bases between. CDR1 is SGDLS and CDR2 is YYNGEE in the germline V gene. This CDR3 spans 14 amino acids. CDR3 region: CASSVVPGSYEQYF. The DNA for the CDR3 is TGTGCCAGCAGCGTAGTGCCGGGCTCCTACGAGCAGTACTTC.

This rearrangement joins TRBV10-1 to TRBJ1-3; perhaps TRBD1 as D (5 bases). Trimming pared 4 bases from V and 0 bases from J, leaving 13 bases between. Germline lookup yields CDR1 WNHNN and CDR2 SYGVQD (reference sequence). CDR3 size: 16 residues. CDR3 region: CASSAGTQSSGNTIYF. The CDR3 region has the DNA TGCGCCAGCAGTGCCGGGACGCAGAGCTCTGGAAACACCATATATTTT.

This chain uses TRBV4-1 with TRBJ1-3; D might be TRBD1 (6 bases). V was shortened by 4 bases and J by 0 bases, with 16 bases between the two germline ends. This CDR3 spans 17 amino acids. CDR1 and CDR2 (germline): MGHRA, YSYEKL. CDR3 bases: TGCGCCAGCAGCCCAGGACGGACAGCCAACTCTGGAAACACCATATATTTT. Its translation: CASSPGRTANSGNTIYF.

The chain combines TRBV7-2 with TRBJ1-2; D perhaps matches TRBD1 (6 bases). This CDR3 spans 13 amino acids. Germline V gene data show CDR1 as SGHTA and CDR2 as FQGNSA. V lost 4 bases to trimming and J lost 5 bases, with 11 bases between them. CDR3 coding DNA: TGTGCCAGCAGCTCCGCCAGGGGTTATGGCTACACCTTC. Translated, it gives CASSSARGYGYTF.

This clone was seen a handful of times. The V and J genes are TRBV16 and TRBJ1-1, with 7 bases matching TRBD1. V lost 4 bases to trimming and J lost 5 bases; unmatched junction nucleotides: 4. This CDR3 is 13 amino acids long. CDR1 is KGHSY, CDR2 FQNENV, per germline. The CDR3 DNA sequence: TGTGCCAGCAGCCCACCGGACAGGACTGAAGCTTTCTTT. As protein: CASSPPDRTEAFF.

The chain employs TRBV9 and TRBJ2-1, with D possibly matching TRBD2 (6 bases). The germline gives CDR1 SGDLS, CDR2 YYNGEE. The CDR3 sequence is 14 residues long. The V end lost 4 bases, the J end lost 7 bases, and 15 bases lay between the germline ends. The CDR3 DNA reads TGTGCCAGCAGCCTGACGGGGGTCTTAAATGAGCAGTTCTTC. Its protein product is CASSLTGVLNEQFF.

The chain uses TRBV10-3 and TRBJ1-6; 7 positions match TRBD1. Germline loops: CDR1 ENHRY, CDR2 SYGVKD. This CDR3 is 20 amino acids long. The trim removed 0 bases at V and 0 bases at J, leaving 11 bases unmatched. DNA of the CDR3: TGTGCCATCAGTGAGTCGAAGACAGGGCTCCTTAGCTCCTATAATTCACCCCTCCACTTT. Its translation: CAISESKTGLLSSYNSPLHF.

The V gene is TRBV2, the J gene TRBJ1-1; TRBD1 matches 9 bases. The CDR3 is 14 residues long. Germline CDR1 is SNHLY and CDR2 is FYNNEI. V shed 6 bases and J 11 bases; nucleotides not matched to a gene: 13. The DNA for the CDR3 is TGTGCCAGCAGATACAGGGGGCTTAATGGTGGGGCTTTCTTT. This translates into CASRYRGLNGGAFF.

With regard to this clone: This CDR3 is also generated by other DNA sequences in the sample. The CDR3 reads CASSLGSQNYGYTF. CDR3 DNA sequence: TGTGCCAGCAGCTTAGGATCCCAGAACTATGGCTACACCTTC. The J gene is TRBJ1-2, the V gene TRBV7-2; D unresolved. Trimming cost V 1 base and J 2 bases, with 8 bases left between them. This CDR3 is built from 14 residues. Looked up from germline, CDR1 is SGHTA and CDR2 is FQGNSA.

The gene calls are TRBV6-1 and TRBJ1-3, with D maybe TRBD1 (5 bases). The V gene's germline CDR1 is MNHNS and CDR2 SASEGT. Trimming pared 8 bases from V and 1 base from J, leaving 12 bases between. The CDR3 is 14 residues long. The DNA for the CDR3 is TGTGCCAGCGGGACGGGTTTTTCTGGAAACACCATATATTTT. Its protein is CASGTGFSGNTIYF.

V is TRBV7-6 and J is TRBJ2-2, with D possibly being TRBD2 (5 bases). Germline loops: CDR1 SGHVS, CDR2 FNYEAQ. The CDR3 length is 12 residues. V was shortened by 5 bases and J by 7 bases, with 8 bases between the two germline ends. The DNA for the CDR3 is TGTGCCAGCAGCCCCCGGGGCGGGGAGCTGTTTTTT. As protein: CASSPRGGELFF.

This clone has just one count. The chain couples TRBV9 to TRBJ1-6, with D possibly matching TRBD1 (5 bases). V was shortened by 4 bases and J by 7 bases, with 18 bases between the two germline ends. CDR3 length: 16 amino acids. Germline V gene sequence: CDR1 SGDLS, CDR2 YYNGEE. This CDR3 reads CASSLRQSPSNSPLHF. DNA of the CDR3: TGTGCCAGCAGCTTGCGACAGTCTCCATCGAATTCACCCCTCCACTTT.

CDR3 amino acids: CASSDTGRWQYF. DNA for the CDR3: TGCGCCAGCAGCGATACAGGGAGGTGGCAGTATTTT. The V call is TRBV5-1, the J call TRBJ2-3; D is tentatively TRBD1 or TRBD2 (6 bases each). V lost 4 bases and J 11 bases, leaving 14 bases between the germline ends. Germline lookup yields CDR1 SGHRS and CDR2 YFSETQ. CDR3 length: 12 residues. Variable domain in full (rest from reference TRBV5-1 and TRBJ2-3): KAGVTQTPRYLIKTRGQQVTLSCSPISGHRSVSWYQQTPGQGLQFLFEYFSETQRNKGNFPGRFSGRQFSNSRSEMNVSTLELGDSALYLCASSDTGRWQYFGPGTRLTVL.

The chain recombines TRBV7-8 with TRBJ1-4; tentative D call: TRBD1 (5 bases). CDR1 and CDR2 (germline): SGHVS, FQNEAQ. Between the trimmed V and J ends, which lost 5 bases and 0 bases, there was a span of 19 bases. There are 18 residues in the CDR3. Here the CDR3 reads CASSLAGTGIATNEKLFF. In DNA, the CDR3 is TGTGCCAGCAGCCTCGCCGGGACGGGAATTGCAACTAATGAAAAACTGTTTTTT.

The chain has TRBV7-9 and TRBJ2-5; D perhaps matches TRBD2 (6 bases). Germline V gene data show CDR1 as SEHNR and CDR2 as FQNEAQ (reference sequence). The ends were cut back, 1 base at V and 3 bases at J, with 15 bases in the middle. The CDR3 is made up of 16 amino acids. The CDR3 sequence: CASSLELRGGKETQYF. CDR3 coding DNA: TGTGCCAGCAGCTTAGAGCTTCGGGGCGGGAAAGAGACCCAGTACTTC.

This clone turned up a few times. The V gene is TRBV7-6, the J gene TRBJ1-5; D is unresolved. The CDR3 has 16 residues. CDR1 is SGHVS and CDR2 is FNYEAQ in the germline V gene. V shed 0 bases and J shed 7 bases, with 16 bases lying between them. This chain's CDR3 is CASSLAAPRTGQPQHF. In DNA, the CDR3 is TGTGCCAGCAGCTTAGCGGCCCCCCGAACGGGCCAGCCCCAGCATTTT. Supplemented by reference TRBV7-6 and TRBJ1-5, the full variable domain reads GAGVSQSPRYKVTKRGQDVALRCDPISGHVSLYWYRQALGQGPEFLTYFNYEAQQDKSGLPNDRFSAERPEGSISTLTIQRTEQRDSAMYRCASSLAAPRTGQPQHFGDGTRLSIL.

CDR3 in amino acids: CASSSSAGRINTEAFF. For the CDR3, the DNA is TGTGCCAGTAGCTCTTCGGCAGGAAGAATTAACACTGAAGCTTTCTTT. This rearrangement joins TRBV19 to TRBJ1-1; D is unclear. Per the germline V gene, CDR1 is LNHDA and CDR2 is SQIVND (reference sequence). The germline V and J ends were trimmed by 6 bases and 2 bases, with 19 bases remaining between them. This CDR3 is built from 16 residues. Full variable domain (outside the CDR3, taken from reference TRBV19 and TRBJ1-1): DGGITQSPKYLFRKEGQNVTLSCEQNLNHDAMYWYRQDPGQGLRLIYYSQIVNDFQKGDIAEGYSVSREKKESFPLTVTSAQKNPTAFYLCASSSSAGRINTEAFFGQGTRLTVV.

The chain links TRBV18 to TRBJ2-1; 9 nucleotides align to TRBD1. The CDR3 is made up of 15 amino acids. V lost 5 bases to trimming and J lost 0 bases; unmatched junction nucleotides: 2. In germline, CDR1 is KGHSH, CDR2 LQKENI. CDR3 in amino acids: CASSGTGSSYNEQFF. The CDR3 nucleotides read TGTGCCAGCTCAGGGACAGGGAGCTCCTACAATGAGCAGTTCTTC.